The 10 T cell receptor beta chains below were found in one sample sequenced in a study of shared clonotypes between healthy human individuals (dated by TCRdb to about 2020). Library method: the immunoSEQ multiplex PCR assay. TCRdb mirrors the immuneACCESS table, restricted to in-frame sequences. Some clones are absent from its copies; in checked studies, under half trace to an unresolved V gene, and the reason for the others is unknown. Counted in this sample were over 400,000 clones; more than 65% of them appeared once. About an eighth of the sample comes from the top ten. Sequencing was done on a sample of PBMCs. Source of these receptors: a woman aged 40 to 55 in good health. Some clones in this sample may be carry-over from other donors' samples.

The gene calls are TRBV21-1 and TRBJ2-3; the table assigns TRBD2, which was not confirmed against the DNA. TRBV21-1 constitutes a pseudogene. The CDR3 sequence is 16 residues long. CDR3 region: CASSKLSSLLPDTQYF. The CDR3 DNA reads as TGTGCCAGCAGCAAGTTGAGTAGCTTATTACCAGATACGCAGTATTTT.

J is TRBJ2-3 and V is TRBV5-1; TRBD1 matches at 11 bases. This CDR3 spans 15 amino acids. Germline CDR1 and CDR2: SGHRS and YFSETQ. The trim removed 7 bases at V and 0 bases at J, leaving 4 bases unmatched. The CDR3 region is CASGGQGESTDTQYF. The DNA for the CDR3 is TGCGCCAGCGGGGGACAGGGGGAGAGCACAGATACGCAGTATTTT.

The chain couples TRBV19 to TRBJ1-2, with TRBD1 matching 10 bases. V shed 5 bases and J 8 bases; nucleotides not matched to a gene: 17. Germline V gene sequence: CDR1 LNHDA, CDR2 SQIVND (reference sequence). The CDR3 extends over 17 amino acids. The CDR3 region has the DNA TGTGCCAGTAGTCGAAACCTTCCGGGACAGGGGTCGGAAGGCTACACCTTC. Amino acids: CASSRNLPGQGSEGYTF.

The V call is TRBV9, the J call TRBJ2-1, with TRBD2 matching over 9 bases. The V and J ends lost 2 bases and 8 bases, in that order; junction bases with no gene match: 8. The CDR3 length is 15 residues. CDR1 is SGDLS and CDR2 is YYNGEE in the germline V gene. Here the CDR3 DNA reads TGTGCCAGCAGCGTCTCTAGCGGGACTGGGTATGAGCAGTTCTTC. Protein: CASSVSSGTGYEQFF.

Comments on this clone: A far larger clone is a single base away, which makes a read error likely. The CDR3 region has the DNA TGTGCCAGCAATCTCAACACCGGGGAGCTGTTTTTT. Protein product: CASNLNTGELFF. The chain employs TRBV27 and TRBJ2-2, with no clear D. The germline CDR1 and CDR2 sequences are MNHEY and SMNVEV (reference sequence). The CDR3 spans 12 residues. V shed 7 bases and J shed 2 bases, with 5 bases lying between them.

CDR3 amino acids: CASSLAPGDYEQYF. For the CDR3, the DNA is TGTGCCAGCAGCTTAGCCCCTGGTGACTACGAGCAGTACTTC. The rearrangement uses TRBV11-2 and TRBJ2-7; D unclear. Germline V lookup: CDR1 SGHAT, CDR2 FQNNGV. The CDR3 extends over 14 amino acids. Deletions cut 1 base from V and 3 bases from J, with 10 bases between.

This chain connects TRBV5-1 to TRBJ2-7; 12 bases map to TRBD2. This CDR3 is 19 amino acids long. The V gene end was trimmed by 0 bases and the J gene end by 0 bases; junction bases not matched to a gene: 10. Germline V lookup: CDR1 SGHRS, CDR2 YFSETQ. CDR3 bases: TGCGCCAGCAGCTTGGCTTTGGGGACTAGCGGGCGAAGCTCCTACGAGCAGTACTTC. Protein product: CASSLALGTSGRSSYEQYF.

This sequence joins TRBV28 and TRBJ1-4, with 8 bases matching TRBD1. V dropped 2 bases and J dropped 8; count of bases not matched to a gene: 7. Germline CDR1 reads MDHEN; CDR2 reads SYDVKM. CDR3 length: 15 amino acids. The CDR3 loop is CASSLQQGAGEKLFF. CDR3 in DNA: TGTGCCAGCAGTTTACAGCAGGGGGCAGGAGAAAAACTGTTTTTT.

This clone was picked up a small number of times. A far larger clone is off by one base, so a read error is likely. The rearrangement uses TRBV11-2 and TRBJ1-3; unclear D gene. There are 15 residues in the CDR3. The V and J ends lost 1 base and 6 bases respectively, with 13 bases between them. Per the germline V gene, CDR1 is SGHAT and CDR2 is FQNNGV. The CDR3 DNA reads TGTGCCAGCAGCTTAGCCGGGGATCTCGTAAACACCATATATTTT. It is translated as CASSLAGDLVNTIYF.

This chain links TRBV20-1 with TRBJ2-7; D gene uncertain. Germline assignment: CDR1 DFQATT and CDR2 SNEGSKA (reference sequence). This CDR3 comprises 11 residues. With 7 bases removed from V and 1 base from J, the gap between germline ends came to 8 bases. The CDR3 sequence: CSVFESYEQYF. The CDR3 DNA follows: TGCAGTGTTTTTGAGTCCTACGAGCAGTACTTC.